The rows below give T cell receptor beta chains drawn from one sample of a study of shared clonotypes between healthy human individuals. TCRdb's table, derived via immunoSEQ multiplex PCR, lists solely in-frame clones and lacks some. The repertoire holds some 1,400,000 clones, about 96% seen once, with approximately 1.1% in the top ten. Material: naive CD4+ T cells sorted from blood. These receptors were collected from a man younger than 40 in good health. Each CDR3 is given with its conserved first and last residue.

v_gene	CDR3aa
TRBV7-2	CASSLGLAGEYEQYF
TRBV7-2	CASSLVPEFPYEQYF
TRBV21-1	CASSKGPGTSGINEQFF
TRBV6-1	CASSVGQNNEQFF
TRBV18	CASSNGQAGHF
TRBV11-2	CASSLDRGLGEFF
TRBV5-1	CASSRTGTEYNEQFF
TRBV4-3	CASSQDERERVYEQYF
TRBV27	CASSLSPADTEAFF
TRBV2	CASRRAGTEAFF
TRBV5-5	CASSLSHTQYF
TRBV7-8	CASSPMETQYF